The clone carrying this T cell receptor (beta chain) has more than one count but fewer than ten. Its antigen is not known. This sample was included in a study of T cell responses to AZD1222 COVID-19 vaccine. TCRdb keeps only in-frame clones here, not all; method: immunoSEQ multiplex PCR. The sample has more than 95,000 clones, about 89% seen once; the top ten hold about 3.1%. Trimming cost V 5 bases and J 1 base; bases outside gene matches: 9. CDR3 length: 16 residues. Germline CDR1 reads MNHEY; CDR2 reads SMNVEV (reference sequence). Overall study findings and caveats: Across the whole spike, CD4 TCRs peaked at regions 160-218 and 743-854. Among spike-specific TCRs, nearly half reportedly target unmutated variant regions. Donors were largely white British and mainly female; clonal diversity was possibly underestimated. Spike-specific TCR breadth and depth rose after two AZD1222 doses.

The rearrangement joins TRBV27 to TRBJ2-5; 8 bases align to TRBD2. This sample comprised peripheral blood, obtained 28 days after the second dose of the MenACWY control vaccine. This clonotype was obtained from an adult who received the MenACWY meningococcal vaccine as a control. The CDR3 DNA follows: TGTGCCAGCAGTCCCTGGGCGGGGGGCCTCCAAGAGACCCAGTACTTC. This sequence encodes CASSPWAGGLQETQYF.